What follows describes a single T cell receptor (beta chain). Antigen unknown. Libraries were prepared by immunoSEQ multiplex PCR; TCRdb keeps only in-frame clonotypes and omits some of them. Among several thousand clones listed, about 88% were seen once. This sample was taken from a study of chemoradiotherapy in HPV16-positive cancers. The wider study: A couple of HPV16-positive patients' cells yielded candidate HPV-specific clones and common motifs.

The study, taken as a whole, reports: In HPV16-positive patients, HPV-responsive T-cell expansion tracked better recurrence-free survival.

Repeated repertoire sampling spanned the course of chemoradiotherapy. The CDR3 has 15 amino acids. V was clipped by 4 bases and J by 0 bases, with 11 bases between them. Germline V gene data show CDR1 as SGHRS and CDR2 as YFSETQ. The chain couples TRBV5-1 to TRBJ1-3; the D is unclear. This TCR was recovered from a human donor with HPV-associated anogenital cancer. Sequenced here: tumor tissue, sampled from a patient who underwent chemoradiotherapy. Here the CDR3 DNA reads TGCGCCAGCAGCCCCGGAAGTTCCTCTGGAAACACCATATATTTT. Translation: CASSPGSSSGNTIYF.